The following is a T cell receptor beta chain sequence with its context. What it binds is unknown. Trimming removed 4 bases at V and 0 bases at J, with 14 bases between. The CDR3 consists of 15 residues. Germline CDR1 DFQATT, CDR2 SNEGSKA (reference sequence). The sample is drawn from a study of vaccination and CD4 T cells after COVID-19. Study as a whole: Nasal swab PCR showed SARS-CoV-2 in convalescent patients, roughly nine with mild and one with severe disease. Sampling after COVID took place at a median of around 110 days (range 35 to 161) following diagnosis. The study's findings and limits: When vaccine-specific clones from convalescent patients were examined, 304 of 307 were spike mono-reactive.

TCRdb reprocessed the PCR reads with MiXCR, giving one entry per CDR3 protein. The repertoire holds about 21,000 distinct CDR3 sequences, with more than 45% as singletons. The chain carries TRBV20-1 and TRBJ2-3; TRBD2 might be the D (6 bases). The TCR was taken from a human donor who had recovered from COVID-19. The source was CD4+ T cells from blood, collected before SARS-CoV-2 vaccination. As DNA, the CDR3 is TGCAGTGCTATTAATAGCGGATTTAGCACAGATACGCAGTATTTT. It yields the protein CSAINSGFSTDTQYF.